A selection of T cell receptor beta chains follows, all from one sample in a study of shared clonotypes between healthy human individuals. Method: immunoSEQ multiplex PCR; TCRdb's copy keeps in-frame clones and lacks some. The sample holds some 2,100,000 clones, roughly 91% seen once. Sequenced: naive CD8+ T cells from PBMCs. The receptors were sampled from a man between 18 and 35 years old in good health. Some clones in this sample may be carry-over from other donors' samples. Each CDR3 is given with its conserved first and last residue. The D gene is left open where the match is weak. Only part of the rows carry a size: once, few, many, or a class if the clone is expanded.

>TRBD2|TRBV29-1|-|TRBJ2-7
TGCAGCGTTGAAGATGCACTAGCGGGATCCGAGCAGTACTTC
CSVEDALAGSEQYF
>-|TRBV10-2|-|TRBJ2-3
TGCGCCAGCAGTGATCTTTGGGGGAGCACAGATACGCAGTATTTT
CASSDLWGSTDTQYF
>-|TRBV27|-|TRBJ1-2
TGTGCCAGCAGTTCCAATCAGGGGCACTATGGCTACACCTTC
CASSSNQGHYGYTF
>-|TRBV27|-|TRBJ1-1
TGTGCCAGCAGTTTATCACGAGGGCCCACTGAAGCTTTCTTT
CASSLSRGPTEAFF
>TRBD1|TRBV28|-|TRBJ2-2
TGTGCCAGCCGCGGAGGGACAGGCTACACCGGGGAGCTGTTTTTT
CASRGGTGYTGELFF
>-|TRBV27|-|TRBJ1-2
TGTGCCAGCAGCCCCGGACACCCAAACTATGGCTACACCTTC
CASSPGHPNYGYTF
>-|TRBV19|-|TRBJ1-5
TGTGCCAGTACTCCCGGTCGGAATCAGCCCCAGCATTTT
CASTPGRNQPQHF
>-|TRBV7-8|-|TRBJ2-1
TGTGCCAGCAGCTTATTAGGGACTCGAAACTACAATGAGCAGTTCTTC
CASSLLGTRNYNEQFF
>TRBD1|TRBV29-1|-|TRBJ1-1
TGCAGCGGATTGACAGGGGCCTACACTGAAGCTTTCTTT
CSGLTGAYTEAFF
>-|TRBV6-5|-|TRBJ1-1
TGTGCCAGCACCCCATGGGGAGATACTGAAGCTTTCTTT
CASTPWGDTEAFF
>TRBD1|TRBV15|-|TRBJ1-4
TGTGCCACCGGCGAGGAGGGGGCAAACAGTGAAAAACTGTTTTTT
CATGEEGANSEKLFF
>-|TRBV28|-|TRBJ2-1
TGTGCCAGCAGTGGGACGGCTTCCTACAATGAGCAGTTCTTC
CASSGTASYNEQFF
>TRBD1|TRBV7-2|once|TRBJ2-7
TGTGCCAGCAGCCCCCGGGACAGGGAGGCTTACGAGCAGTACTTC
CASSPRDREAYEQYF
>-|TRBV5-1|few|TRBJ1-1
TGCGCCAGCAGCTTGGAACAGGGGAACACTGAAGCTTTCTTT
CASSLEQGNTEAFF
>TRBD2|TRBV2|once|TRBJ2-1
TGTGCCAGCGATAGACCTAGCGGCTACAATGAGCAGTTCTTC
CASDRPSGYNEQFF
>-|TRBV30|-|TRBJ2-1
TGTGCCTGGACGGACTCACGGTATGAGCAGTTCTTC
CAWTDSRYEQFF
>-|TRBV6-4|-|TRBJ1-2
TGTGCCAGCAGTGACTGGGGAGATGGCTACACCTTC
CASSDWGDGYTF
>-|TRBV2|-|TRBJ1-5
TGTGCCAGCCATTGGGGGAGGGGTGGCAATCAGCCCCAGCATTTT
CASHWGRGGNQPQHF
>-|TRBV5-6|-|TRBJ2-5
TGTGCCAGCAGCTTATCCGGGTTCCAAGAGACCCAGTACTTC
CASSLSGFQETQYF
>TRBD1|TRBV9|-|TRBJ1-1
TGTGCCAGCAGCGGAACCGGGACAGGGTACTTTGAAGCTTTCTTT
CASSGTGTGYFEAFF
>-|TRBV7-9|-|TRBJ2-7
TGTGCCAGCAGCTCCGGGGTAGATCCCTACGAGCAGTACTTC
CASSSGVDPYEQYF
>TRBD1|TRBV5-5|once|TRBJ2-1
TGTGCCAGCAGCCTATCAGGGGGCGGCTTGTGGTTCTTC
CASSLSGGGLWFF
>TRBD1|TRBV7-9|-|TRBJ1-4
TGTGCCAGCAGCCAACCCATCGACAGGGGTACTGAAAAACTGTTTTTT
CASSQPIDRGTEKLFF
>-|TRBV19|-|TRBJ2-3
TGTGCCAGTAGTATAGACTCAGGGGGGCCTACGCAGTATTTT
CASSIDSGGPTQYF
>-|TRBV13|-|TRBJ1-4
TGTGCCAGCAGCTTAGGGACAGGATCTGAAAAACTGTTTTTT
CASSLGTGSEKLFF
>TRBD1|TRBV4-1|once|TRBJ1-3
TGCGCCAGCAGCCCCCGGGACAGCTCTGGAAACACCATATATTTT
CASSPRDSSGNTIYF
>-|TRBV13|-|TRBJ2-5
TGTGCCAGCAGCGCGGTCCTAGGGGAGACCCAGTACTTC
CASSAVLGETQYF
>TRBD2|TRBV27|-|TRBJ2-1
TGTGCCAGCAGTCCTATAGCGGGAGTGACGGGGAATGAGCAGTTCTTC
CASSPIAGVTGNEQFF
>TRBD2|TRBV28|-|TRBJ2-5
TGTGCCAGCAGTTTCGGGAGCGGGAATCTGGAGACCCAGTACTTC
CASSFGSGNLETQYF
>-|TRBV7-2|-|TRBJ2-7
TGTGCCAGCAGCTCCCGAAAGGGGACCTACGAGCAGTACTTC
CASSSRKGTYEQYF
>-|TRBV5-1|-|TRBJ1-2
TGCGCCAGCAGCTTGCCGGATCCGGATGGCTACACCTTC
CASSLPDPDGYTF
>-|TRBV27|few|TRBJ1-1
TGTGCCAGCAGTTTAGTGCCCAACACTGAAGCTTTCTTT
CASSLVPNTEAFF